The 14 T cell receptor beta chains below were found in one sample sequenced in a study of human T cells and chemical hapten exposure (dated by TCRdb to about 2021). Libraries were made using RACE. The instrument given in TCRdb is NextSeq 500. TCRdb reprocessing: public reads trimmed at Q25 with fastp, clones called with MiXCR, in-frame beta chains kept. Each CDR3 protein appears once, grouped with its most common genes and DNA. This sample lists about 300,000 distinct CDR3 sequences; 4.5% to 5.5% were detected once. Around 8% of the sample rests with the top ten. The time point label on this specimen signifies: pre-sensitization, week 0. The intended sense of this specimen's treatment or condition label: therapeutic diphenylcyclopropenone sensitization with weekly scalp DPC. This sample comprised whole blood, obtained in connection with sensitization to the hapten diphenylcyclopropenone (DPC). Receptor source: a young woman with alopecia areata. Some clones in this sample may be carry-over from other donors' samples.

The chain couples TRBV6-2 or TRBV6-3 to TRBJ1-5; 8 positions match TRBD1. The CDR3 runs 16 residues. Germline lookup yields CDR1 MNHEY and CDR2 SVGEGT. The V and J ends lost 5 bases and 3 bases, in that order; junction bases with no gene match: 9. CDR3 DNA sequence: TGTGCCAGCAGTCCGGGGGCGGACAGGGACAATCAGCCCCAGCATTTT. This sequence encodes CASSPGADRDNQPQHF.

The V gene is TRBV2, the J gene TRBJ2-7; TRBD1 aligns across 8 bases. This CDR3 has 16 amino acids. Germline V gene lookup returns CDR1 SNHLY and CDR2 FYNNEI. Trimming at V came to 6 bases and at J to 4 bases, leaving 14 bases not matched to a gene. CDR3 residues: CASSLGGQGARYEQYF. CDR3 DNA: TGTGCCAGCAGCCTAGGGGGGCAGGGGGCGCGGTACGAGCAGTACTTC.

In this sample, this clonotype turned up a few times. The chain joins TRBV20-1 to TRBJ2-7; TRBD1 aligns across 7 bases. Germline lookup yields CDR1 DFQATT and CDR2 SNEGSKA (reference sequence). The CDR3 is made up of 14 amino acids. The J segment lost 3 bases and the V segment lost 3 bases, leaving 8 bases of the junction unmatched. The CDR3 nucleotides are TGCAGTGCTAGGGTCAGGCCAGGGGGCTACGAGCAGTACTTC. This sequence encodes CSARVRPGGYEQYF.

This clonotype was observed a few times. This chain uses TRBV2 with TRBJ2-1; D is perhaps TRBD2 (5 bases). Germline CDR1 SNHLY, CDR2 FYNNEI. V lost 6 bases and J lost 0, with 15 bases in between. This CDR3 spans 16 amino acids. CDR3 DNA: TGTGCCAGCAGGCAACGGACTGCCAGCTCCTACAATGAGCAGTTCTTC. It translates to CASRQRTASSYNEQFF.

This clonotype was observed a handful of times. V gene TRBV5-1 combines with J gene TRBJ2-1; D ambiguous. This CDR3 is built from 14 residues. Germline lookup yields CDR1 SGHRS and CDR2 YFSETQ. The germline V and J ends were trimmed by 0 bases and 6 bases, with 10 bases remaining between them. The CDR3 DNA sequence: TGCGCCAGCAGCTTGGTATCTAGTACCAATGAGCAGTTCTTC. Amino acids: CASSLVSSTNEQFF.

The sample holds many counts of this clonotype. The CDR3 is CAIRPSLGEKLFF. In nucleotides, the CDR3 is TGTGCCATCCGACCTTCGCTAGGTGAAAAACTGTTTTTT. The chain couples TRBV10-3 to TRBJ1-4, with D uncertain. The CDR3 extends over 13 amino acids. The germline V gene encodes CDR1 ENHRY and CDR2 SYGVKD. The ends were cut back, 8 bases at V and 7 bases at J, with 14 bases in the middle.

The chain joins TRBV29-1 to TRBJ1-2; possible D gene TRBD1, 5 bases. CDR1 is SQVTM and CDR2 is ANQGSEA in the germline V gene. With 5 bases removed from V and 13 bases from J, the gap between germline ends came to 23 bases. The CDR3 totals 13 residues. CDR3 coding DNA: TGCAGCGTTCGATACCAGGGTGGGGAGGCTAGCACCTTC. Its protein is CSVRYQGGEASTF.

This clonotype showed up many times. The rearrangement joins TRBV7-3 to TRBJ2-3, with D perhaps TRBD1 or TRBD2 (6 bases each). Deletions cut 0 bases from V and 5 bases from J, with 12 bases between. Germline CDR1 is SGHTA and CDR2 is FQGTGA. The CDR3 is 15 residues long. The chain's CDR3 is CASSLTGGGGDTQYF. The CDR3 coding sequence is TGTGCCAGCAGCTTAACTGGCGGAGGGGGAGATACGCAGTATTTT.

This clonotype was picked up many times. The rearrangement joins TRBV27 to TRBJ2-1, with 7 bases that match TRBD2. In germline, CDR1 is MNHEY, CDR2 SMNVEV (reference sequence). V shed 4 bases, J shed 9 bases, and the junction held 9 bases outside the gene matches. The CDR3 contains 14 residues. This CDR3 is CASSSLEREGEQFF. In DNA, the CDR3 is TGTGCCAGCAGTTCTCTAGAAAGGGAGGGTGAGCAGTTCTTC.

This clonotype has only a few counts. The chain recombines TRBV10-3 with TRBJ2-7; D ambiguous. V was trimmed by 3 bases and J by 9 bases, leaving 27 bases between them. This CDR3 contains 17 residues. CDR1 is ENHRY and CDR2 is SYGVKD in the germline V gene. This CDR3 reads CAISESLILGNQLRQYF. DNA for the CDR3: TGTGCCATCAGTGAAAGTTTAATTCTTGGGAATCAGCTTCGGCAGTACTTC.

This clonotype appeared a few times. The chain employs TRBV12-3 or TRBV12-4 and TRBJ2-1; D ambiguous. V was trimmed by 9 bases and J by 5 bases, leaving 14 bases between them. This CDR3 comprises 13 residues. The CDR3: CASRMSGDNEQFF. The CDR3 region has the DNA TGTGCCAGTCGCATGAGTGGGGACAATGAGCAGTTCTTC.

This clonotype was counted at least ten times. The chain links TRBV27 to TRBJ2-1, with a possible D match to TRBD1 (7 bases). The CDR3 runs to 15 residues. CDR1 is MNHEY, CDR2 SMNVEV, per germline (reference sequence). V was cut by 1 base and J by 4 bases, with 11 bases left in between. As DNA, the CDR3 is TGTGCCAGCAGTTTATTCAGGGGGGCTTACAATGAGCAGTTCTTC. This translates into CASSLFRGAYNEQFF.

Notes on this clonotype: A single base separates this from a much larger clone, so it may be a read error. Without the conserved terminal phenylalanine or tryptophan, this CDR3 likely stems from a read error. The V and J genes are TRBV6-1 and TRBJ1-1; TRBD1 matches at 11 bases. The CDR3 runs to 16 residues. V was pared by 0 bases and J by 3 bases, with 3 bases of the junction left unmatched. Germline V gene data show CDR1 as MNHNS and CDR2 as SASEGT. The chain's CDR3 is CASSEAGTGGDTEAFL. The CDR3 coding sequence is TGTGCCAGCAGTGAAGCGGGGACAGGGGGAGACACTGAAGCTTTCCTT.

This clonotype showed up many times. As DNA, the CDR3 is TGCAGTGCTAGTACTAGCGGGGGGGTTTACAATGAGCAGTTCTTC. Translating gives CSASTSGGVYNEQFF. The V and J genes are TRBV20-1 and TRBJ2-1; 13 positions match TRBD2. There are 15 residues in the CDR3. V lost 3 bases and J lost 4; bases outside the gene matches: 3. Per the germline V gene, CDR1 is DFQATT and CDR2 is SNEGSKA (reference sequence).